What follows describes a single TCR beta chain. Its antigen is as yet unknown. The data are from a study of cytomegalovirus exposure and HLA in healthy donors. Overall study results and limits: The classifier reportedly diagnosed cytomegalovirus status with high specificity and sensitivity.

Amplification used 60 Vbeta primers and 13 Jbeta primers. Clones were read by immunoSEQ multiplex PCR, and TCRdb kept only the in-frame ones, dropping some. The data contain 100,000 or so clones, around 86% of them singletons. CDR3 length equals 17 residues. Germline CDR1 is KGHSH and CDR2 is LQKENI. V lost 6 bases to trimming and J lost 2 bases, with 23 bases between them. Sequencing input: PBMCs. This chain links TRBV18 with TRBJ2-7; possible D gene TRBD1, 6 bases. The receptor's source is a man aged 30 to 45 in good health and CMV-seropositive. The CDR3 coding sequence is TGTGCCAGCTCCCCTACTAACCCCGGGACAAACACCTACGAGCAGTACTTC. Translation: CASSPTNPGTNTYEQYF.